This TCR beta chain was sequenced during a study of T cells in Graves' hyperthyroidism and ophthalmopathy. In germline, CDR1 is SGHTA, CDR2 FQGNSA. The CDR3 length is 14 residues. With 2 bases removed from V and 5 bases from J, the gap between germline ends came to 10 bases. This clonotype was recorded at least ten times. TCR beta CDR3 region amplification was performed from RNA transcripts. When the TCR CDR3 underwent first-round RT-PCR, the HTBI primer set was used. TCRdb re-derived calls from the multiplex PCR reads in MiXCR, one entry per CDR3 protein. The repertoire holds some 600,000 distinct CDR3 sequences, with 14% as singletons.

The TCR sequence derives from a woman aged 25 to 45 with Graves' hyperthyroidism that later progressed to Graves' ophthalmopathy. The source material was blood. The gene calls are TRBV7-2 and TRBJ2-1, with D tentatively TRBD1 (6 bases). The CDR3 coding sequence is TGTGCCAGCAGCTTAATTCCAGGGGACAATGAGCAGTTCTTC. Its protein product is CASSLIPGDNEQFF.